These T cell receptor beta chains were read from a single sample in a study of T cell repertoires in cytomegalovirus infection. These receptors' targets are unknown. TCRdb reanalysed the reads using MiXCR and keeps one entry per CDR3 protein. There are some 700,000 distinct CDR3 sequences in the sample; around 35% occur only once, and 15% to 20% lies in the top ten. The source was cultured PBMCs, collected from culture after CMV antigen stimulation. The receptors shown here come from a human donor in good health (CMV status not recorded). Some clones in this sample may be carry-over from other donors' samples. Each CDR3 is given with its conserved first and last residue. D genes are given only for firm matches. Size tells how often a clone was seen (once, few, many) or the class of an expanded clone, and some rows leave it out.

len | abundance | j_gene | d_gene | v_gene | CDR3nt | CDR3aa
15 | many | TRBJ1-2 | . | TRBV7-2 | TGTGCCAGCAGCTTAGCGAGGGGCGTGGGCTATGGCTACACCTTC | CASSLARGVGYGYTF
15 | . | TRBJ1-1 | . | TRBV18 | TGTGCCAGCTCACCAAGGACAGAAGTAAATACTGAAGCTTTCTTT | CASSPRTEVNTEAFF
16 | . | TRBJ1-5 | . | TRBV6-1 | TGTGCCAGCAGTGAAGCGTTTTCCGGAGGTCATCAGCCCCAGCATTTT | CASSEAFSGGHQPQHF
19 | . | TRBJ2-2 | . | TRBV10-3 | TGTGCCATCAGTGATGGCGACCCCCGGGCCTCGCGGGACACCGGGGAGCTGTTTTTT | CAISDGDPRASRDTGELFF
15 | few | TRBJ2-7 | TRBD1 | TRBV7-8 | TGTGCCAGCAGCTTTGGACAGGCGGGCCCCTACGAGCAGTACTTC | CASSFGQAGPYEQYF
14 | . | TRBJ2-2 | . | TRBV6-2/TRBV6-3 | TGTGCCAGCAGTGACCCGTTGGGTGCCGGGGAGCTGTTTTTT | CASSDPLGAGELFF
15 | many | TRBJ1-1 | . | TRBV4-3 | TGCGCCAGCAGCCAAGATCGGCAGGGTGGCACTGAAGCTTTCTTT | CASSQDRQGGTEAFF
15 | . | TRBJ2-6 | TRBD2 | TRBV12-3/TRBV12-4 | TGTGCCAGCCTAGCGGGACTTTCTGGGGCCAACGTCCTGACTTTC | CASLAGLSGANVLTF
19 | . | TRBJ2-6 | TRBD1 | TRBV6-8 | TGTGCCAGCAGTTACTCGGTGGACAGGGTACTCTCTGGGGCCAACGTCCTGACTTTC | CASSYSVDRVLSGANVLTF
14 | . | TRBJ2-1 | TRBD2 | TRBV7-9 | TGTGCCAGCAGCCCGACCGGGACTAGCGCTGAGCAGTTCTTC | CASSPTGTSAEQFF
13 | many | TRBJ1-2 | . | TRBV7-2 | TGTGCCAGCAGCCCCTTGACACAATATGGCTACACCTTC | CASSPLTQYGYTF
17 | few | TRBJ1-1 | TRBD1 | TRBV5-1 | TGCGCCAGCAGCTTAGGGACTCAGGGGGCGGTACGCGGGAAAGCTTTCTTT | CASSLGTQGAVRGKAFF
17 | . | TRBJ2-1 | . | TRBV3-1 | TGTGCCAGCAGCCAAGGCCGAGGGGCCAGGGAGGACAATGAGCAGTTCTTC | CASSQGRGAREDNEQFF
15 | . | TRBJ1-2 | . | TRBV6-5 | TGTGCCAGCAGTTCGGGGGTTGCGTCTAACTATGGCTACACCTTC | CASSSGVASNYGYTF
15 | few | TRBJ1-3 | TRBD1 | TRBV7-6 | TGTGCCAGCAGCTCCTGGGACAGCCCTGGAAACACCATATATTTT | CASSSWDSPGNTIYF
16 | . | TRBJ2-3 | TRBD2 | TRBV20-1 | TGCAGTGCTAGAATTCGGCTAGCGGGAGCCCCAGATACGCAGTATTTT | CSARIRLAGAPDTQYF
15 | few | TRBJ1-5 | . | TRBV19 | TGTGCCAGTAGTTTTTTGTTACAGGGAGGGAAGCCCCAGCATTTT | CASSFLLQGGKPQHF
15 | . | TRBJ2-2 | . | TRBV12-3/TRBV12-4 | TGTGCCAGCAGCAAACAGGACGCGCACACCGGGGAGCTGTTTTTT | CASSKQDAHTGELFF
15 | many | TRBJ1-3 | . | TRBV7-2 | TGTGCCAGCAGCCCCCGCGCAGGCTCTGGAAACACCATATATTTT | CASSPRAGSGNTIYF
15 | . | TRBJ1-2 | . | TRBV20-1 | TGCAGTGCTAGAAGTTTGGGACCCACTAACTATGGCTACACCTTC | CSARSLGPTNYGYTF
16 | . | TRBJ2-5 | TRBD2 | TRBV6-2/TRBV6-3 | TGTGCCAGCAGGCCAACTAGCGGGAGATCTCAAGAGACCCAGTACTTC | CASRPTSGRSQETQYF
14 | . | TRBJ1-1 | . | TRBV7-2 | TGTGCCAGCAGCAAACAGGGCGCGAACACTGAAGCTTTCTTT | CASSKQGANTEAFF
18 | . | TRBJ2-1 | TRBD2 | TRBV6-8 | TGTGCCAGCAGGCCCCCCCCCGGGCTAGCGGGGGATAACAATGAGCAGTTCTTC | CASRPPPGLAGDNNEQFF
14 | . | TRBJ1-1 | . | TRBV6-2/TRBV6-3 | TGTGCCAGCAGAAGTGTCAGGGCGGGAGCTGAAGCTTTCTTT | CASRSVRAGAEAFF
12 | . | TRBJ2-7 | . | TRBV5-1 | TGCGCCAGCAGCTTGGGCCAGAACGAGCAGTACTTC | CASSLGQNEQYF
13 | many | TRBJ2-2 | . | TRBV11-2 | TGTGCCAGCAGCTCCTCGGGCACCGGGGAGCTGTTTTTT | CASSSSGTGELFF
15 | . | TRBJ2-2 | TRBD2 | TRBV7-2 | TGTGCCAGCAGCCCGTGGACTAGTGACACCGGGGAGCTGTTTTTT | CASSPWTSDTGELFF
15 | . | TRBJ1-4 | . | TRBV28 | TGTGCCAGCAGAATAACAGCCGTAACTAATGAAAAACTGTTTTTT | CASRITAVTNEKLFF
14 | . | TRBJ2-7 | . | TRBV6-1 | TGTGCCAGCAGTGAAGCAGGCAGTGCCTACGAGCAGTACTTC | CASSEAGSAYEQYF
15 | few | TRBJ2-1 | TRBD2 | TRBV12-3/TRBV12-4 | TGTGCCAGCAGTAGGGGACTAGCGGGACCAGGTGAGCAGTTCTTC | CASSRGLAGPGEQFF